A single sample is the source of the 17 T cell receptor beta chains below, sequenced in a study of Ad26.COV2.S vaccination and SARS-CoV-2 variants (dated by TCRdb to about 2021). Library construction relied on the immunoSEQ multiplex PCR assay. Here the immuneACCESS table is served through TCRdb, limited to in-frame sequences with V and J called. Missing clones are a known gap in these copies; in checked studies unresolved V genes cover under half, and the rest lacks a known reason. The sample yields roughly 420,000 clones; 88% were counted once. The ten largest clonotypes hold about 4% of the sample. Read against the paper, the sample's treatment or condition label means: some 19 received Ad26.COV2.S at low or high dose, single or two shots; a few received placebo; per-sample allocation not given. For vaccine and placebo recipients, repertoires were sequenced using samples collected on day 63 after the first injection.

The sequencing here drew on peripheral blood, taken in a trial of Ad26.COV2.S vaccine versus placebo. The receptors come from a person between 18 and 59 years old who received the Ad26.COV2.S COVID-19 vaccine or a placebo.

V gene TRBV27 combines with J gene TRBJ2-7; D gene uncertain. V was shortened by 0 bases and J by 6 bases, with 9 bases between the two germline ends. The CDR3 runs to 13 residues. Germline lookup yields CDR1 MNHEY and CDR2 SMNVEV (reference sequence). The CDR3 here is CASSLSGYSEQYF. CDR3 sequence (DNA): TGTGCCAGCAGTTTATCTGGCTACTCCGAGCAGTACTTC.

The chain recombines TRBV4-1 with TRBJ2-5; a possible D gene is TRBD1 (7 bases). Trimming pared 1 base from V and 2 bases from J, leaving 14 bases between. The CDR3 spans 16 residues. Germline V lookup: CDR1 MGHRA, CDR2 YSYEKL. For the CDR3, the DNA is TGCGCCAGCAGCCAAGTGCCAGGGGGGCAACAAGAGACCCAGTACTTC. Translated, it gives CASSQVPGGQQETQYF.

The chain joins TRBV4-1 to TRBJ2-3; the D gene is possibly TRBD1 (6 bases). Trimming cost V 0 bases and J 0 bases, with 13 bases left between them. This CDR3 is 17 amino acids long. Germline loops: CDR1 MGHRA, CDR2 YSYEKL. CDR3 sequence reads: CASSQDHLRGSTDTQYF. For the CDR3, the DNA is TGCGCCAGCAGCCAAGATCACCTGAGGGGGAGCACAGATACGCAGTATTTT.

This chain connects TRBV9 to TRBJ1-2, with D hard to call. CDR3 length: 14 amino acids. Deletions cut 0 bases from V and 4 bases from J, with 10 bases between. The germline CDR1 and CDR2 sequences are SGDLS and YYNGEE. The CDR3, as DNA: TGTGCCAGCAGCGTAGCAGCAGAGTTCTATGGCTACACCTTC. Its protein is CASSVAAEFYGYTF.

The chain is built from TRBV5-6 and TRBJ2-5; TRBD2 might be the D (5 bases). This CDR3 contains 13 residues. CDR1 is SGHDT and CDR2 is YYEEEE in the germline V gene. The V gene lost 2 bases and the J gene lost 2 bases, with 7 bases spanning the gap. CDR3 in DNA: TGTGCCAGCAGCTTTGGACTTCAAGAGACCCAGTACTTC. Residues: CASSFGLQETQYF.

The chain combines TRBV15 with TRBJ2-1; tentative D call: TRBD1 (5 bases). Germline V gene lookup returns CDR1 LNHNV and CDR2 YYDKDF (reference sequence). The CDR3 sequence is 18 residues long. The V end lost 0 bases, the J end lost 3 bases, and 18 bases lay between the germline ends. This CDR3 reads CATSRDGVYGQGYNEQFF. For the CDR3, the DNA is TGTGCCACCAGCAGAGATGGGGTATATGGGCAGGGCTACAATGAGCAGTTCTTC.

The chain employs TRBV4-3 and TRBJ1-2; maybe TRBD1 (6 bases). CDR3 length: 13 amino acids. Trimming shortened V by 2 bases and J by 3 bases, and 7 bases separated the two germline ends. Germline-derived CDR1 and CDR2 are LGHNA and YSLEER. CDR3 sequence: CASSQRGYYGYTF. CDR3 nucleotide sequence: TGCGCCAGCAGCCAAAGGGGGTACTATGGCTACACCTTC.

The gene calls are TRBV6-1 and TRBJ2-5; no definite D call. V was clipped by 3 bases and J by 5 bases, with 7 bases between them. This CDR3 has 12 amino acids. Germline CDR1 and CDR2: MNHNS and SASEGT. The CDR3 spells CASSDLLETQYF. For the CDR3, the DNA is TGTGCCAGCAGTGACCTGTTGGAGACCCAGTACTTC.

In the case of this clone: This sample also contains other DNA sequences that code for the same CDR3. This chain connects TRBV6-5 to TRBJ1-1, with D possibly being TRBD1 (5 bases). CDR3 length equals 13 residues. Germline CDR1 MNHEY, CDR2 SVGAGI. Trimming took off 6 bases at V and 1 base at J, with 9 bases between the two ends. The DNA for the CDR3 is TGTGCCAGCAGCCTTGGACAGAACACTGAAGCTTTCTTT. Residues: CASSLGQNTEAFF.

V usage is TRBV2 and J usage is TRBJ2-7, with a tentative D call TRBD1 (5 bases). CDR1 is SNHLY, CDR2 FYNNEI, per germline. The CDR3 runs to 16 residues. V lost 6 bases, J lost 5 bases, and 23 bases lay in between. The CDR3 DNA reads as TGTGCCAGCAGCCCAATGGGTGGCAGGGTTCTCGACGAGCAGTACTTC. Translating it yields CASSPMGGRVLDEQYF.

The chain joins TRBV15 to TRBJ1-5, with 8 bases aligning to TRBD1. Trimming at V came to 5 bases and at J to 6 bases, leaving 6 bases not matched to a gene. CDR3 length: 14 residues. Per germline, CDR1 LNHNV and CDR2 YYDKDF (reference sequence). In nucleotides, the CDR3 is TGTGCCACCAGCGGACAGGGATCACGTCAGCCCCAGCATTTT. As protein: CATSGQGSRQPQHF. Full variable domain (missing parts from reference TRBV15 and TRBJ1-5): DAMVIQNPRYQVTQFGKPVTLSCSQTLNHNVMYWYQQKSSQAPKLLFHYYDKDFNNEADTPDNFQSRRPNTSFCFLDIRSPGLGDTAMYLCATSGQGSRQPQHFGDGTRLSIL.

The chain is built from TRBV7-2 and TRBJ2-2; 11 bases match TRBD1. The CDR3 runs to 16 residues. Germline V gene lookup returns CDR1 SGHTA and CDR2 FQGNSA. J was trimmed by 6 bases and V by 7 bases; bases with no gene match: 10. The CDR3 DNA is TGTGCCAGCAACCCAAGGACAGGGGGCGCGTCCGGGGAGCTGTTTTTT. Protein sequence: CASNPRTGGASGELFF.

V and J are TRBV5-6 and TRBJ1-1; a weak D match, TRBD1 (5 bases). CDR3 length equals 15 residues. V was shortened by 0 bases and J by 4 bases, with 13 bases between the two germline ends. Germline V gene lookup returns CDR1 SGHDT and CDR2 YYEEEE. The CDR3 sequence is CASSLDAGRGTEAFF. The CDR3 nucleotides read TGTGCCAGCAGCTTGGATGCAGGGAGGGGCACTGAAGCTTTCTTT.

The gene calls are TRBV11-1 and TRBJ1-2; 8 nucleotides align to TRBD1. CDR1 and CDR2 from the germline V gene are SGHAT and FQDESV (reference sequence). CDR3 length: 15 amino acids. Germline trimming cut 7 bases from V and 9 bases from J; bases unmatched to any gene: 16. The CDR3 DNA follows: TGTGCCAGCAAGGGGCCCGCCGGACAGGGAGGTAGCTACACCTTC. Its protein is CASKGPAGQGGSYTF. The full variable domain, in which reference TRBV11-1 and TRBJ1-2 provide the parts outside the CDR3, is EAEVAQSPRYKITEKSQAVAFWCDPISGHATLYWYRQILGQGPELLVQFQDESVVDDSQLPKDRFSAERLKGVDSTLKIQPAELGDSAMYLCASKGPAGQGGSYTFGSGTRLTVV.

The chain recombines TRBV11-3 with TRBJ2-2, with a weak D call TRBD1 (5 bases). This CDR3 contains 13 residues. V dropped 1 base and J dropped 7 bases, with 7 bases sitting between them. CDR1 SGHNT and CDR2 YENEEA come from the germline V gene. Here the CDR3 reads CASSLVRGGELFF. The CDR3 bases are TGTGCCAGCAGCTTAGTTAGGGGCGGGGAGCTGTTTTTT.

CDR3 residues: CAISEEGATEAFF. The DNA of the CDR3 is TGTGCCATCAGTGAGGAGGGGGCGACTGAAGCTTTCTTT. This chain links TRBV10-3 with TRBJ1-1; the match to TRBD1 covers 7 bases. This CDR3 has 13 residues. V lost 2 bases, J lost 5 bases, and 2 bases stayed unmatched. Germline CDR1 is ENHRY and CDR2 is SYGVKD.

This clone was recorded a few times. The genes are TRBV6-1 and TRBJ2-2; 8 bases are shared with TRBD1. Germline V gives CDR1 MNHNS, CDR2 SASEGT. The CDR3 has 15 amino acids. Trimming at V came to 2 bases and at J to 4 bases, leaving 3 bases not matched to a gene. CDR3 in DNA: TGTGCCAGCAGTGAACCAGGGGGCGGCACCGGGGAGCTGTTTTTT. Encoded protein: CASSEPGGGTGELFF.